What follows are 27 T cell receptor beta chains derived from one specimen sequenced in a study of cytomegalovirus exposure and HLA in healthy donors. It was with 60 Vbeta and 13 Jbeta primers that the PCR ran. Profiled with immunoSEQ multiplex PCR; TCRdb holds only in-frame clones, not every one. Of under 110,000 clones listed, more than 60% were seen once; the top ten hold 5% to 7%. The sequenced sample consisted of PBMCs. Receptors originate from a woman in her 50s in good health and CMV-seropositive.

The chain combines TRBV7-6 with TRBJ2-1, with D perhaps matching TRBD1 (6 bases). CDR1 is SGHVS, CDR2 FNYEAQ, per germline. V lost 2 bases and J 6 bases, leaving 14 bases between the germline ends. The CDR3 extends over 15 amino acids. The CDR3 is CASSLLGQPGNEQFF. In DNA form, the CDR3 reads TGTGCCAGCAGCTTACTTGGACAGCCGGGCAATGAGCAGTTCTTC.

This CDR3 is CASSVTHGQGGQGNTGELFF. The CDR3 nucleotides read TGTGCCAGCAGCGTTACCCATGGACAGGGAGGGCAAGGGAACACCGGGGAGCTGTTTTTT. V usage is TRBV9 and J usage is TRBJ2-2; D possibly corresponds to TRBD1 (8 bases). The V and J ends lost 2 bases and 1 base respectively, with 24 bases between them. CDR1 is SGDLS, CDR2 YYNGEE, per germline. The CDR3 covers 20 residues.

This clone was seen just once. This chain connects TRBV5-1 to TRBJ2-2; TRBD1 matches 9 bases. This CDR3 is 14 amino acids long. Looked up from germline, CDR1 is SGHRS and CDR2 is YFSETQ. The trim removed 5 bases at V and 4 bases at J, leaving 3 bases unmatched. CDR3 protein: CASSRTGATGELFF. The CDR3 bases are TGCGCCAGCAGTAGGACAGGGGCCACCGGGGAGCTGTTTTTT.

This clone was counted only a few times. The V and J genes are TRBV7-6 and TRBJ2-7, with 9 bases fitting TRBD1. The germline V gene encodes CDR1 SGHVS and CDR2 FNYEAQ. The CDR3 contains 15 residues. V was clipped by 1 base and J by 3 bases; unmatched bases: 4. Here the CDR3 reads CASSLGGQGNYEQYF. The DNA for the CDR3 is TGTGCCAGCAGCTTAGGAGGACAGGGGAACTACGAGCAGTACTTC.

This clone has more than one count but fewer than ten. The V and J genes are TRBV1 and TRBJ2-5; the table's TRBD2 call for D was not verified on the DNA. TRBV1 counts as a pseudogene. CDR3 length equals 17 residues. The CDR3 reads CTSSQEKLAGDQETQYF. The DNA of the CDR3 is TGCACCAGCAGCCAAGAGAAGCTAGCGGGGGATCAAGAGACCCAGTACTTC.

A single count supports this clone. The rearrangement joins TRBV9 to TRBJ1-1; 9 nucleotides line up with TRBD1. The CDR3 length is 15 residues. Per germline, CDR1 SGDLS and CDR2 YYNGEE. After removal of 4 bases from V and 4 bases from J, the junction contained 8 bases not matched to a gene. The CDR3 region is CASSPRGTGITEAFF. In DNA, the CDR3 is TGTGCCAGCAGCCCTAGGGGGACAGGGATCACTGAAGCTTTCTTT.

The chain couples TRBV5-8 to TRBJ1-1; 8 positions match TRBD1. The V gene's germline CDR1 is SGHTS and CDR2 YDEGEE. Germline trimming cut 4 bases from V and 4 bases from J; bases unmatched to any gene: 12. This CDR3 is built from 16 residues. CDR3 amino acids: CASSRGTGRNPTEAFF. The CDR3 DNA follows: TGTGCCAGCAGCCGAGGGACAGGAAGGAACCCCACTGAAGCTTTCTTT.

V is TRBV27 and J is TRBJ1-1, with unresolved D. This CDR3 comprises 15 residues. Between the trimmed V and J ends, which lost 8 bases and 4 bases, there was a span of 20 bases. Germline assignment: CDR1 MNHEY and CDR2 SMNVEV (reference sequence). In nucleotides, the CDR3 is TGTGCCAGCTGTCCCCGGGGTCGCGTATGCACTGAAGCTTTCTTT. Translated: CASCPRGRVCTEAFF.

The J gene is TRBJ2-1, the V gene TRBV4-1; TRBD2 matches 10 bases. CDR1 and CDR2 from the germline V gene are MGHRA and YSYEKL. The V and J ends lost 0 bases and 8 bases, in that order; junction bases with no gene match: 7. This CDR3 is 16 amino acids long. CDR3 amino acids: CASSQDRSGGEDEQFF. CDR3 coding DNA: TGCGCCAGCAGCCAAGATCGAAGCGGGGGGGAGGATGAGCAGTTCTTC.

This clone has a handful of counts. V usage is TRBV6-5 and J usage is TRBJ2-7; 7 positions agree with TRBD2. Germline V CDR1 and CDR2: MNHEY, SVGAGI. V gave up 8 bases and J gave up 2 bases; unmatched junction bases: 9. The CDR3 consists of 14 residues. CDR3 coding DNA: TGTGCCAGCTACAGGAGCGGGGCTCCCTACGAGCAGTACTTC. Translation: CASYRSGAPYEQYF.

V usage is TRBV18 and J usage is TRBJ2-4, with 9 bases that match TRBD1. V lost 4 bases to trimming and J lost 0 bases; unmatched junction nucleotides: 10. CDR3 size: 18 residues. CDR1 and CDR2 (germline): KGHSH, LQKENI. The CDR3 is CASSHPGQGSLAKNIQYF. The DNA for the CDR3 is TGTGCCAGCTCACACCCAGGACAGGGGTCTCTAGCCAAAAACATTCAGTACTTC.

The chain has TRBV6-1 and TRBJ1-2; D gene unclear. This CDR3 comprises 13 residues. Germline assignment: CDR1 MNHNS and CDR2 SASEGT. Trimming took 5 bases from V and 2 from J, leaving 9 bases between them. The CDR3 sequence is CASSRRGNYGYTF. The CDR3, as DNA: TGTGCCAGCAGTCGGCGAGGGAACTATGGCTACACCTTC.

This chain links TRBV19 with TRBJ2-1, with D possibly TRBD1 on 5 matching bases. Germline CDR1 reads LNHDA; CDR2 reads SQIVND (reference sequence). Trimming took 3 bases from V and 1 from J, leaving 13 bases between them. CDR3 length: 16 residues. CDR3 nucleotide sequence: TGTGCCAGTAGTATTTGGGGCGGTATATCCTACAATGAGCAGTTCTTC. This sequence encodes CASSIWGGISYNEQFF.

The rearrangement links TRBV10-3 to TRBJ2-1; the match to TRBD2 covers 8 bases. The CDR3 covers 15 residues. CDR1 is ENHRY, CDR2 SYGVKD, per germline. Trimming took 0 bases from V and 7 from J; bases not matched to a gene: 5. Here the CDR3 DNA reads TGTGCCATCAGTGAGTCGGCGGGGGGCGGAAATGAGCAGTTCTTC. It codes for CAISESAGGGNEQFF.

The gene calls are TRBV5-1 and TRBJ2-7; TRBD2 might be the D (5 bases). From germline, CDR1 is SGHRS and CDR2 YFSETQ. Trimming took 3 bases from V and 1 from J, leaving 14 bases between them. CDR3 length equals 15 residues. The DNA of the CDR3 is TGCGCCAGCAGCTCCAACGGGCCGGGGTCCTACGAGCAGTACTTC. It translates to CASSSNGPGSYEQYF.

The chain uses TRBV6-4 and TRBJ2-1; D call uncertain. This CDR3 contains 15 residues. V dropped 3 bases and J dropped 8 bases, with 17 bases sitting between them. Germline V gene sequence: CDR1 MRHNA, CDR2 SNTAGT. CDR3 loop: CASSEEPLGLDEQFF. The CDR3 nucleotides are TGTGCCAGCAGTGAGGAGCCCTTGGGTTTGGATGAGCAGTTCTTC.

V gene TRBV7-2 combines with J gene TRBJ1-2, with 7 bases aligning to TRBD1. The V and J ends lost 0 bases and 3 bases, in that order; junction bases with no gene match: 1. CDR3 length equals 14 residues. CDR1 SGHTA and CDR2 FQGNSA come from the germline V gene. The CDR3 coding sequence is TGTGCCAGCAGCTTAGCCGGGACAGACTATGGCTACACCTTC. Translating gives CASSLAGTDYGYTF.

This clone was counted only a few times. The V gene is TRBV28, the J gene TRBJ1-4; D uncertain. This CDR3 region has 13 residues. In germline, CDR1 is MDHEN, CDR2 SYDVKM. V shed 10 bases and J shed 8 bases, with 17 bases lying between them. For the CDR3, the DNA is TGTGCCACCTTGGATTTCTCCGGGGAAAAACTGTTTTTT. It is translated as CATLDFSGEKLFF.

The chain's CDR3 is CASSVKRTGSTSGANVLTF. As DNA, the CDR3 is TGTGCCAGCAGCGTAAAACGGACAGGAAGCACCTCTGGGGCCAACGTCCTGACTTTC. This chain links TRBV9 with TRBJ2-6, with 7 bases lining up with TRBD1. There are 19 residues in the CDR3. Germline values: CDR1 SGDLS, CDR2 YYNGEE. Trimming cost V 1 base and J 0 bases; bases outside gene matches: 10.

The chain links TRBV5-1 to TRBJ2-5; 14 nucleotides match TRBD2. This CDR3 region has 18 residues. Germline CDR1 is SGHRS and CDR2 is YFSETQ. J lost 5 bases, V lost 2 bases, and 11 bases had no gene match. Written as DNA, the CDR3 is TGCGCCAGCAGCTTCGGGACTAGCGGGGGAGCCTTGGGGGAGACCCAGTACTTC. This gives the protein CASSFGTSGGALGETQYF.

The chain couples TRBV7-3 to TRBJ2-1; 15 nucleotides match TRBD2. CDR3 length: 19 amino acids. The V segment lost 1 base and the J segment 9 bases; nucleotides outside the gene matches: 13. Germline V gene sequence: CDR1 SGHTA, CDR2 FQGTGA. CDR3 DNA sequence: TGTGCCAGCAGCTTAATTCCTCGAGGACTAGCGGGGGGGGGACGTGAGCAGTTCTTC. This gives the protein CASSLIPRGLAGGGREQFF.

The gene calls are TRBV18 and TRBJ2-1, with D unclear. The CDR3 loop spans 11 amino acids. V lost 6 bases and J 6 bases, leaving 6 bases between the germline ends. Germline lookup yields CDR1 KGHSH and CDR2 LQKENI. Here the CDR3 reads CASSHSNEQFF. DNA for the CDR3: TGTGCCAGCTCGCACAGCAATGAGCAGTTCTTC.

V usage is TRBV5-1 and J usage is TRBJ2-7; weak D call: TRBD2 (7 bases). V lost 7 bases and J lost 0, with 20 bases in between. This CDR3 contains 16 residues. Germline V CDR1 and CDR2: SGHRS, YFSETQ. CDR3 sequence reads: CASADFTGGRSYEQYF. The CDR3 DNA is TGCGCCAGCGCCGACTTCACCGGGGGGCGCTCCTACGAGCAGTACTTC.

The chain carries TRBV6-1 and TRBJ2-1; maybe TRBD1 (6 bases). In germline, CDR1 is MNHNS, CDR2 SASEGT. V was shortened by 3 bases and J by 7 bases, with 13 bases between the two germline ends. The CDR3 runs 14 residues. The CDR3 coding sequence is TGTGCCAGCAGTGAGCCCGACAGGAGAAATGAGCAGTTCTTC. Amino acids: CASSEPDRRNEQFF.

This chain links TRBV18 with TRBJ2-3, with D perhaps TRBD1 (6 bases). The CDR3 has 13 amino acids. Germline-derived CDR1 and CDR2 are KGHSH and LQKENI. V shed 10 bases and J shed 3 bases, with 14 bases lying between them. The CDR3 reads CATQDSRTDTQYF. Here the CDR3 DNA reads TGTGCCACCCAGGACAGTCGAACAGATACGCAGTATTTT.

The chain is built from TRBV5-1 and TRBJ2-5; TRBD1 agrees at 12 bases. The V and J ends lost 4 bases and 5 bases, in that order; junction bases with no gene match: 3. Germline V gives CDR1 SGHRS, CDR2 YFSETQ. This CDR3 contains 14 residues. Here the CDR3 DNA reads TGCGCCAGCAGCAAGGGACAGGGGGCCGAGACCCAGTACTTC. Amino acids: CASSKGQGAETQYF.

V usage is TRBV5-1 and J usage is TRBJ2-4, with TRBD2 identical over 13 bases. Germline trimming cut 3 bases from V and 8 bases from J; bases unmatched to any gene: 11. The CDR3 covers 17 residues. Germline CDR1 reads SGHRS; CDR2 reads YFSETQ. CDR3 in DNA: TGCGCCAGCAGCTACACTAGCGGGGGGGCCGTAAGGGACATTCAGTACTTC. Translated: CASSYTSGGAVRDIQYF.